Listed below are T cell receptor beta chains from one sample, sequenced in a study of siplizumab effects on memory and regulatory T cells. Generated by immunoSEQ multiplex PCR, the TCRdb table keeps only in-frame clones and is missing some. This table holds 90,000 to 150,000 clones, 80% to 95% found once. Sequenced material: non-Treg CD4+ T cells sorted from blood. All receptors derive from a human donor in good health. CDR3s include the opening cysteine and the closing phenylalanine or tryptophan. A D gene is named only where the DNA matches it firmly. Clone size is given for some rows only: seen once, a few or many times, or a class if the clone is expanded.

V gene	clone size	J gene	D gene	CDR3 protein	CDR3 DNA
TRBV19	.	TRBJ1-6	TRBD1	CASSWDRGDGSGSPLHF	TGTGCCAGTAGCTGGGACAGGGGGGATGGTAGCGGTTCACCCCTCCACTTT
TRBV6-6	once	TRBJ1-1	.	CASSNNRRDIGTEAFF	TGTGCCAGCAGTAACAACCGCCGGGACATAGGCACTGAAGCTTTCTTT
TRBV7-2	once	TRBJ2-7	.	CASSVNYEQYF	TGTGCCAGCAGCGTAAATTACGAGCAGTACTTC
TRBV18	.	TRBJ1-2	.	CASSPDGGYGYTF	TGTGCCAGCTCACCGGACGGGGGCTATGGCTACACCTTC
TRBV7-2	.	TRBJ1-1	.	CASSLYFMRARNTEAFF	TGTGCCAGCAGCTTATATTTTATGAGGGCGAGGAACACTGAAGCTTTCTTT
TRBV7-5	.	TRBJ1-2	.	CVRAQGGNYGYTF	TGTGTCAGAGCTCAAGGGGGAAACTATGGCTACACCTTC
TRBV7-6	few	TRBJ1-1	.	CASSSVGEAFF	TGTGCCAGCAGCTCGGTCGGTGAAGCTTTCTTT
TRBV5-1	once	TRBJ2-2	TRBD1	CASSLTGGAGDGELFF	TGCGCCAGCAGCTTGACAGGGGGCGCAGGAGACGGGGAGCTGTTTTTT
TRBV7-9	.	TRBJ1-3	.	CASSSESSYSGNTIYF	TGTGCCAGCAGCTCCGAGTCCTCCTACTCTGGAAACACCATATATTTT
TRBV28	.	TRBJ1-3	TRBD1	CASSPDRVTGNTIYF	TGTGCCAGCAGTCCGGACAGGGTAACTGGAAACACCATATATTTT
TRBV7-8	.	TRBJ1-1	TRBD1	CASSLIGGQGSEAFF	TGTGCCAGCAGCTTAATAGGTGGACAGGGCAGTGAAGCTTTCTTT
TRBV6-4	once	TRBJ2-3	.	CASSDSTFGSTDTQYF	TGTGCCAGCAGTGACTCGACATTCGGTAGCACAGATACGCAGTATTTT
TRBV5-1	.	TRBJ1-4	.	CASSARRGEGTNEKLFF	TGCGCCAGCAGCGCCCGACGGGGGGAAGGCACTAATGAAAAACTGTTTTTT
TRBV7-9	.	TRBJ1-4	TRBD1	CASSNTGGSEKLFF	TGTGCCAGCAGCAACACAGGGGGATCTGAAAAACTGTTTTTT
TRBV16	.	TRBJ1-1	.	CASSPYRVNTEAFF	TGTGCCAGCAGCCCATACAGGGTGAACACTGAAGCTTTCTTT
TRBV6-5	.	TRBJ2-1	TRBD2	CASSGGLAGTEQFF	TGTGCCAGCAGTGGCGGACTAGCGGGAACTGAGCAGTTCTTC
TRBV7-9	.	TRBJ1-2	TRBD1	CASSLAGTGFLYTF	TGTGCCAGCAGCTTAGCCGGGACAGGGTTCCTTTACACCTTC
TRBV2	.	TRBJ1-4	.	CASKRGDQEKLFF	TGTGCCAGCAAGCGCGGTGATCAGGAAAAACTGTTTTTT
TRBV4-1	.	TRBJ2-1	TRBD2	CASSQGGLAFGEQFF	TGCGCCAGCAGCCAAGGGGGACTAGCCTTTGGTGAGCAGTTCTTC
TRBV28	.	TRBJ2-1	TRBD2	CASSFSGGNNEQFF	TGTGCCAGCAGTTTTAGCGGGGGGAACAATGAGCAGTTCTTC
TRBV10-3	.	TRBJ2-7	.	CAIKEGSSYEQYF	TGTGCCATCAAGGAGGGGAGCTCCTACGAGCAGTACTTC
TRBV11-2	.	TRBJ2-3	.	CASIRGPAQYF	TGTGCCAGCATCCGGGGTCCGGCGCAGTATTTT
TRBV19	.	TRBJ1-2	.	CASSINPARTVVNYGYTF	TGTGCCAGTAGTATTAACCCGGCGAGGACAGTCGTCAACTATGGCTACACCTTC
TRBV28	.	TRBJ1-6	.	CASSSPGTPRSSYNSPLHF	TGTGCCAGCAGCTCACCCGGGACGCCACGGAGCTCCTATAATTCACCCCTCCACTTT
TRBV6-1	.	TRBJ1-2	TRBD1	CASNGRQGKGYGYTF	TGTGCCAGCAATGGTCGACAGGGAAAGGGCTATGGCTACACCTTC
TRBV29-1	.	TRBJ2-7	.	CSVPSGRGRYF	TGCAGCGTTCCCTCGGGGCGTGGGCGGTACTTC